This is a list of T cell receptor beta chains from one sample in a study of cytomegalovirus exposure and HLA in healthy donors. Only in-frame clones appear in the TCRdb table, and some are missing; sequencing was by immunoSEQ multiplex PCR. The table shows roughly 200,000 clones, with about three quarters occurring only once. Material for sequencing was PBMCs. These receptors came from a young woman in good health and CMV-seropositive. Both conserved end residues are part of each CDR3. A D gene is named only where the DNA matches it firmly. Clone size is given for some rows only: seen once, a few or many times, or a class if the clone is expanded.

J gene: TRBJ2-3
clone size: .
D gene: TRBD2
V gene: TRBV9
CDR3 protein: CASSVGWTSVNTQYF
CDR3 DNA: TGTGCCAGCAGCGTAGGTTGGACTAGCGTAAATACGCAGTATTTT

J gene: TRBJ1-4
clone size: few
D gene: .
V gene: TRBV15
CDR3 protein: CATSSAGINEKLFF
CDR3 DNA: TGTGCCACCAGCAGTGCGGGAATCAATGAAAAACTGTTTTTT

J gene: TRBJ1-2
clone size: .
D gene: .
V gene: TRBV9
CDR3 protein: CASSPYRDYGYTF
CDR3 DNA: TGTGCCAGCTCACCGTACAGGGATTATGGCTACACCTTC

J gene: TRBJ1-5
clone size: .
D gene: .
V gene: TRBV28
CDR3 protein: CASSFGGWGRNQPQHF
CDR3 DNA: TGTGCCAGCAGCTTCGGGGGGTGGGGTCGCAATCAGCCCCAGCATTTT

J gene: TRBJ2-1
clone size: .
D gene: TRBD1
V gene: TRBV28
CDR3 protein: CASTARDRGVYEQFF
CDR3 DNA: TGTGCCAGCACCGCGCGGGACAGGGGTGTGTATGAGCAGTTCTTC

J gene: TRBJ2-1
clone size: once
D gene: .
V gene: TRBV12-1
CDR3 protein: CASSFESTSGISYNEQFF
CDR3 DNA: TGTGCCAGCAGCTTTGAATCGACTAGCGGGATTTCCTACAATGAGCAGTTCTTC

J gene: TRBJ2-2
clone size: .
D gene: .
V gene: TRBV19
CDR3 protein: CASSSWGQNTGELFF
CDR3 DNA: TGTGCCAGTAGTTCCTGGGGACAGAACACCGGGGAGCTGTTTTTT

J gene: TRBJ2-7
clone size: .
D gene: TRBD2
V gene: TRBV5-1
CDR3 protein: CASSFTSGTGYEQYF
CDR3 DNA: TGCGCCAGCAGCTTCACTAGCGGGACGGGGTACGAGCAGTACTTC

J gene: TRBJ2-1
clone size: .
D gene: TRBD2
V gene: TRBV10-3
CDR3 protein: CAISEGGWGTSEQFF
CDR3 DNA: TGTGCCATCAGTGAGGGGGGTTGGGGGACTAGTGAGCAGTTCTTC

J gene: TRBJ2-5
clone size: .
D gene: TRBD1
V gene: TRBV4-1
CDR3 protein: CASSLFRAGGNRVETQYF
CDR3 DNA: TGCGCCAGCAGCCTCTTTCGCGCAGGGGGCAATCGGGTGGAGACCCAGTACTTC

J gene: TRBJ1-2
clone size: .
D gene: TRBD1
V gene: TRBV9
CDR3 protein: CASSAPPGQLQWGYGYTF
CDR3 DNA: TGTGCCAGCAGCGCCCCGCCGGGACAGCTTCAGTGGGGCTATGGCTACACCTTC

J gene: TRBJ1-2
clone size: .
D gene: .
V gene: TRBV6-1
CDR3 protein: CASSGEGYGYTF
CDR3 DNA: TGTGCCAGCAGTGGGGAGGGCTATGGCTACACCTTC

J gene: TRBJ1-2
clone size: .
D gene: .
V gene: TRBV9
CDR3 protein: CASSQTGQGYTF
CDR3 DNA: TGTGCCAGCAGCCAAACAGGGCAGGGCTACACCTTC

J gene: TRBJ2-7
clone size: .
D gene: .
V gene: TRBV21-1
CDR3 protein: CASSNRRRGYEQYF
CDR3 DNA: TGTGCCAGCAGCAATCGAAGACGGGGGTACGAGCAGTACTTC